Below are 2 T cell receptor beta chains sequenced from a single sample in a study of regulatory T cells in long-lasting Graves disease. Library construction for TCR beta used iRepertoire HTBI primers and Arm-PCR of CDR3 regions. TCRdb reprocessed the multiplex PCR reads with MiXCR, giving one entry per CDR3 protein. The data show fewer than 650,000 distinct CDR3 sequences, about 15% seen once. Time point denoted: newly diagnosed GD, antithyroid drugs for less than 3 months. PBMCs provided the RNA from which the TCR library was made. The data were also submitted as part of a second study, on T cells in Graves' hyperthyroidism and ophthalmopathy.

This sample comprised peripheral blood mononuclear cells (PBMCs), obtained at new diagnosis, from a patient treated with antithyroid drugs. Receptor source: a man aged 18 to 35 with Graves disease.

V is TRBV30 and J is TRBJ2-7; TRBD2 is a possible D gene (5 bases). Germline V gene data show CDR1 as GTSNPN and CDR2 as SVGIG (reference sequence). This CDR3 contains 12 residues. V dropped 6 bases and J dropped 1 base, with 10 bases sitting between them. The chain's CDR3 is CACRGVSYEQYF. The CDR3 region has the DNA TGTGCCTGTCGGGGAGTATCCTACGAGCAGTACTTC.

This clonotype came up a few times. CDR3 sequence reads: CASSHPGNTDTQYF. CDR3 nucleotide sequence: TGTGCCAGCAGCCACCCAGGGAACACAGATACGCAGTATTTT. V is TRBV7-2 and J is TRBJ2-3, with D tentatively TRBD1 (5 bases). The CDR3 length is 14 residues. Germline CDR1 is SGHTA and CDR2 is FQGNSA. V gave up 5 bases and J gave up 2 bases, with 11 bases separating them.